Shown below are 26 T cell receptor beta chains from a single sample sequenced in a study of CD8+ T cells in alopecia areata (dated by TCRdb to between 2017 and 2018). The library was prepared using the immunoSEQ multiplex PCR assay. To provide template for TCR sequencing, every sample had RNA extracted and reverse transcribed into cDNA. Drawn from immuneACCESS, this table holds only the in-frame rearrangements with V and J called that TCRdb kept. Clones are partly lost; checked studies trace under half to an unresolved V gene and leave the rest unexplained. The sample has fewer than 250,000 clones on record, more than 30% of them singletons. Roughly 0.5% of the sample belongs to the ten largest clones. The treatment or condition label, read with the paper, signifies: oral pan-JAK inhibitor, 5-10 mg twice daily. Sample: CD4+ T cells sorted from blood, taken around week 31, from a patient treated with tofacitinib. The receptors come from a human donor with alopecia areata.

This chain uses TRBV7-2 with TRBJ2-7, with unresolved D. The CDR3 runs 12 residues. Trimming removed 5 bases from V and 6 bases from J, with 11 bases in between. Germline assignment: CDR1 SGHTA and CDR2 FQGNSA. CDR3: CASSPSRAEQYF. The CDR3 coding sequence is TGTGCCAGCAGCCCCTCTAGGGCCGAGCAGTACTTC.

In its sample, this clone was seen a few times. The chain uses TRBV20-1 and TRBJ2-5; D remains ambiguous. The CDR3 loop spans 10 amino acids. Germline-derived CDR1 and CDR2 are DFQATT and SNEGSKA (reference sequence). Trimming pared 4 bases from V and 5 bases from J, leaving 5 bases between. The CDR3 is CSAKGETQYF. In nucleotides, the CDR3 is TGCAGTGCTAAGGGCGAGACCCAGTACTTC.

The J gene is TRBJ2-7, the V gene TRBV28; TRBD1 matches 11 bases. With V trimmed by 3 bases and J by 4 bases, 5 bases remained unmatched. CDR1 and CDR2 (germline): MDHEN, SYDVKM. The CDR3 covers 15 residues. CDR3 residues: CASSFLGTGGYEQYF. The DNA of the CDR3 is TGTGCCAGCAGTTTTCTAGGGACAGGGGGTTACGAGCAGTACTTC.

The chain joins TRBV7-2 to TRBJ2-7; TRBD1 aligns across 8 bases. The CDR3 runs to 14 residues. With V trimmed by 5 bases and J by 3 bases, 6 bases remained unmatched. The germline V gene encodes CDR1 SGHTA and CDR2 FQGNSA. The CDR3 DNA follows: TGTGCCAGCAGCCCAGGACAGGGCTACTACGAGCAGTACTTC. Translating it yields CASSPGQGYYEQYF.

The chain joins TRBV7-2 to TRBJ2-1; D gene unclear. V shed 5 bases and J shed 0 bases, with 5 bases lying between them. The CDR3 is 13 residues long. Per the germline V gene, CDR1 is SGHTA and CDR2 is FQGNSA. The CDR3 DNA reads as TGTGCCAGCAGCCGTGGCTCCTACAATGAGCAGTTCTTC. Translation: CASSRGSYNEQFF.

This chain joins TRBV10-1 and TRBJ2-7; D is unresolved. V gave up 0 bases and J gave up 2 bases, with 11 bases separating them. CDR3 length: 15 amino acids. Germline V gene data show CDR1 as WNHNN and CDR2 as SYGVQD (reference sequence). CDR3: CASSESPSIAYEQYF. CDR3 DNA sequence: TGCGCCAGCAGTGAGTCGCCTAGTATCGCCTACGAGCAGTACTTC.

This clone was seen more than once but under ten times. The chain has TRBV7-9 and TRBJ2-7, with D possibly being TRBD1 (6 bases). This CDR3 is built from 13 residues. Germline V gene data show CDR1 as SEHNR and CDR2 as FQNEAQ (reference sequence). The germline V and J ends were trimmed by 8 bases and 6 bases, with 17 bases remaining between them. CDR3 DNA sequence: TGTGCCAGCGCCAGCAGGGGCGCGTCCGAGCAGTACTTC. This translates into CASASRGASEQYF.

A few counts support this clone. This rearrangement joins TRBV29-1 to TRBJ2-3; D is unresolved. The ends were cut back, 3 bases at V and 1 base at J, with 11 bases in the middle. From germline, CDR1 is SQVTM and CDR2 ANQGSEA. The CDR3 spans 14 residues. The CDR3 reads CSVEIFGGTDTQYF. Written as DNA, the CDR3 is TGCAGCGTTGAGATATTTGGGGGCACAGATACGCAGTATTTT.

The chain joins TRBV29-1 to TRBJ2-5; the match to TRBD2 covers 14 bases. This CDR3 spans 16 amino acids. V shed 3 bases, J shed 3 bases, and the junction held 6 bases outside the gene matches. The germline V gene encodes CDR1 SQVTM and CDR2 ANQGSEA. In DNA form, the CDR3 reads TGCAGCGTTGAGAAGACTAGCGGGAGGGCGGAAGAGACCCAGTACTTC. It encodes CSVEKTSGRAEETQYF. Full variable domain (remainder filled in from reference TRBV29-1 and TRBJ2-5): SAVISQKPSRDICQRGTSLTIQCQVDSQVTMMFWYRQQPGQSLTLIATANQGSEATYESGFVIDKFPISRPNLTFSTLTVSNMSPEDSSIYLCSVEKTSGRAEETQYFGPGTRLLVL.

The chain joins TRBV9 to TRBJ2-1, with TRBD2 identical over 10 bases. The V segment lost 0 bases and the J segment 8 bases; nucleotides outside the gene matches: 17. Per the germline V gene, CDR1 is SGDLS and CDR2 is YYNGEE. The CDR3 has 19 amino acids. For the CDR3, the DNA is TGTGCCAGCAGCGTAGAGCGCTGGAGGACTAGCGGTACGAGGTATGAGCAGTTCTTC. Translating it yields CASSVERWRTSGTRYEQFF.

This clone was picked up many times. The chain carries TRBV7-2 and TRBJ1-1; D remains unclear. The CDR3 runs 11 residues. Germline lookup yields CDR1 SGHTA and CDR2 FQGNSA. The V gene lost 3 bases and the J gene lost 3 bases, with 2 bases spanning the gap. This chain's CDR3 is CASSFDTEAFF. In DNA form, the CDR3 reads TGTGCCAGCAGCTTCGACACTGAAGCTTTCTTT. The variable domain in full, with the rest retrieved from reference TRBV7-2 and TRBJ1-1, is GAGVSQSPSNKVTEKGKDVELRCDPISGHTALYWYRQSLGQGLEFLIYFQGNSAPDKSGLPSDRFSAERTGGSVSTLTIQRTQQEDSAVYLCASSFDTEAFFGQGTRLTVV.

A remark on this clone: It is unclear where the CDR3 begins or ends on the DNA, so no DNA is shown, and the CDR3 is as TCRdb lists it. This chain connects TRBV6-5 to TRBJ2-7; TRBD2, the D gene given by the table, was not confirmed from the DNA. Including both end residues, the CDR3 is 14 amino acids long. Germline lookup yields CDR1 MNHEY and CDR2 SVGAGI. Here the CDR3 reads CASSSSVTTYEQYF.

This chain links TRBV6-5 with TRBJ2-1, with D perhaps given as TRBD1 or TRBD2 (5 bases each). The CDR3 is 13 amino acids. The V end was cut by 5 bases, the J end by 8 bases, with 13 bases between. Germline V gene lookup returns CDR1 MNHEY and CDR2 SVGAGI. In DNA, the CDR3 is TGTGCCAGCAGTGAAGCAGGGAGCGATGAGCAGTTCTTC. Amino acid sequence: CASSEAGSDEQFF.

This rearrangement joins TRBV7-2 to TRBJ2-5; 7 bases match TRBD2. The CDR3 is 13 residues long. Unmatched junction bases numbered 1, after V lost 5 bases and J lost 1 base. CDR1 SGHTA and CDR2 FQGNSA come from the germline V gene. The CDR3 bases are TGTGCCAGCAGCCGGGGGGTCCAAGAGACCCAGTACTTC. Protein product: CASSRGVQETQYF.

This clone occurred a few times. This chain connects TRBV4-2 to TRBJ2-7; no firm D call. This CDR3 has 15 amino acids. The ends were cut back, 5 bases at V and 0 bases at J, with 14 bases in the middle. Germline CDR1 is LGHNA and CDR2 is YNFKEQ. CDR3 amino acids: CASSFRTGNSYEQYF. In DNA form, the CDR3 reads TGTGCCAGCAGCTTTCGGACGGGTAACTCCTACGAGCAGTACTTC.

V is TRBV5-1 and J is TRBJ2-6; D is possibly TRBD1 (6 bases). The V gene's germline CDR1 is SGHRS and CDR2 YFSETQ. The CDR3 has 19 residues. V was cut by 3 bases and J by 4 bases, with 23 bases left in between. In DNA form, the CDR3 reads TGCGCCAGCAGCTCGCCCCCCAGGGGCACGTCCTCCGGGGCCAACGTCCTGACTTTC. Protein: CASSSPPRGTSSGANVLTF.

About this clone itself: Other DNA sequences in the sample encode the same CDR3. The V call is TRBV5-1, the J call TRBJ2-5; D remains unclear. V lost 1 base to trimming and J lost 5 bases, with 3 bases between them. In germline, CDR1 is SGHRS, CDR2 YFSETQ. CDR3 length: 11 residues. The CDR3: CASSLRETQYF. In DNA form, the CDR3 reads TGCGCCAGCAGCTTGAGGGAGACCCAGTACTTC.

The rearrangement uses TRBV29-1 and TRBJ2-1; 8 bases agree with TRBD1. Trimming at V came to 4 bases and at J to 2 bases, leaving 4 bases not matched to a gene. This CDR3 spans 14 amino acids. The germline V gene encodes CDR1 SQVTM and CDR2 ANQGSEA. Here the CDR3 DNA reads TGCAGCGTTGGGACAGGGAGGACCTACAATGAGCAGTTCTTC. Amino acid sequence: CSVGTGRTYNEQFF.

The table lists this clone with a few counts. The chain recombines TRBV29-1 with TRBJ2-7; 10 bases align to TRBD2. Germline CDR1 is SQVTM and CDR2 is ANQGSEA. J lost 0 bases, V lost 5 bases, and 1 base had no gene match. The CDR3 loop spans 13 amino acids. CDR3 residues: CSVSGRASYEQYF. CDR3 nucleotide sequence: TGCAGCGTTAGCGGGAGGGCCTCCTACGAGCAGTACTTC.

The CDR3 sequence: CASSLEATGEKLFF. The CDR3 DNA reads TGTGCCAGCAGCCTTGAAGCCACGGGGGAAAAACTGTTTTTT. The rearrangement joins TRBV6-5 to TRBJ1-4; no clear D gene. This CDR3 comprises 14 residues. V lost 6 bases, J lost 8 bases, and 16 bases lay in between. In germline, CDR1 is MNHEY, CDR2 SVGAGI.

This clone was counted once. V is TRBV29-1 and J is TRBJ1-2; D perhaps matches TRBD1 (5 bases). Germline assignment: CDR1 SQVTM and CDR2 ANQGSEA. V was shortened by 7 bases and J by 8 bases, with 23 bases between the two germline ends. The CDR3 contains 14 residues. Here the CDR3 DNA reads TGCAGCGCTCTATTGGTGCAGGGAGTAAGCGGCTACACCTTC. Translated: CSALLVQGVSGYTF. Complete variable domain (other parts from reference TRBV29-1 and TRBJ1-2): SAVISQKPSRDICQRGTSLTIQCQVDSQVTMMFWYRQQPGQSLTLIATANQGSEATYESGFVIDKFPISRPNLTFSTLTVSNMSPEDSSIYLCSALLVQGVSGYTFGSGTRLTVV.

The chain employs TRBV30 and TRBJ2-7, with D tentatively TRBD1 (5 bases). Germline V lookup: CDR1 GTSNPN, CDR2 SVGIG (reference sequence). The CDR3 totals 15 residues. V lost 5 bases and J lost 6, with 23 bases in between. This CDR3 reads CAWEMARTREAEQYF. DNA of the CDR3: TGTGCCTGGGAAATGGCCCGGACACGTGAGGCCGAGCAGTACTTC.

The J gene is TRBJ2-3, the V gene TRBV7-8; 11 bases map to TRBD2. CDR1 is SGHVS, CDR2 FQNEAQ, per germline. CDR3 length: 14 amino acids. The J segment lost 14 bases and the V segment lost 0 bases, leaving 7 bases of the junction unmatched. The chain's CDR3 is CASSLAELAGEGYF. The CDR3 DNA follows: TGTGCCAGCAGCTTAGCGGAACTAGCGGGGGAGGGGTATTTT.

This chain links TRBV6-5 with TRBJ1-1, with D maybe TRBD1 (6 bases). The CDR3 extends over 12 amino acids. Germline CDR1 MNHEY, CDR2 SVGAGI. V lost 7 bases to trimming and J lost 5 bases, with 11 bases between them. In DNA form, the CDR3 reads TGTGCCAGCATCGATCAGGGGACTGAAGCTTTCTTT. Its translation: CASIDQGTEAFF.

This clone was found a few times. J is TRBJ2-5 and V is TRBV5-1; 10 positions agree with TRBD2. Germline lookup yields CDR1 SGHRS and CDR2 YFSETQ. CDR3 length: 15 amino acids. J was trimmed by 1 base and V by 3 bases; bases with no gene match: 3. The CDR3 region has the DNA TGCGCCAGCAGCTCTAGCGGGAGCCGCCAAGAGACCCAGTACTTC. Amino acids: CASSSSGSRQETQYF.

The chain uses TRBV11-1 and TRBJ2-1; D call uncertain. The CDR3 has 12 amino acids. The V and J ends lost 3 bases and 5 bases respectively, with 5 bases between them. Germline lookup yields CDR1 SGHAT and CDR2 FQDESV (reference sequence). CDR3 protein: CASSLTDNEQFF. CDR3 in DNA: TGTGCCAGCAGCTTGACCGACAATGAGCAGTTCTTC.